Each of the 18 T cell receptor beta chains below was sequenced from the same sample in a study of vaccination effects on CD4 cells after COVID-19. Using viral peptide pools, the ViraFEST assay grew out antigen-specific CD4+ T cells prior to sequencing. Culture proceeded for about 11 days, and CD4+ T cells were then isolated. All vaccine recipients tested negative for nucleocapsid antibodies and had never contracted SARS-CoV-2 infection. The antigens for these receptors are not known. Measured with immunoSEQ multiplex PCR; TCRdb has only the in-frame clones, and not every one. Found here are tens of thousands of clones, around 70% of them singletons; the top ten hold around 18%. Sequencing used CD4+ T cells from PBMCs cultured with SARS-CoV-2 spike peptides, obtained before COVID-19 vaccination. These receptors all come from a human donor who received a COVID-19 vaccine.

This chain uses TRBV14 with TRBJ2-5, with D possibly matching TRBD2 (5 bases). This CDR3 is 14 amino acids long. V was pared by 4 bases and J by 5 bases, with 14 bases between. CDR1 is SGHDN, CDR2 FVKESK, per germline. The DNA of the CDR3 is TGTGCCAGCAGCCGCACTAGGAATAGGGAGACCCAGTACTTC. Translated: CASSRTRNRETQYF.

This clone was recorded once. The chain links TRBV14 to TRBJ1-2, with D hard to call. The CDR3 runs to 14 residues. Germline V gives CDR1 SGHDN, CDR2 FVKESK. V was trimmed by 2 bases and J by 10 bases, leaving 17 bases between them. The chain's CDR3 is CASSQLVSLNDYTF. The DNA of the CDR3 is TGTGCCAGCAGCCAACTAGTATCTCTCAATGACTACACCTTC. The variable domain in full, with the rest retrieved from reference TRBV14 and TRBJ1-2, is EAGVTQFPSHSVIEKGQTVTLRCDPISGHDNLYWYRRVMGKEIKFLLHFVKESKQDESGMPNNRFLAERTGGTYSTLKVQPAELEDSGVYFCASSQLVSLNDYTFGSGTRLTVV.

This clone came up a few times. This rearrangement joins TRBV11-2 to TRBJ1-1, with a weak D call TRBD1 (5 bases). V was clipped by 3 bases and J by 5 bases, with 13 bases between them. Germline CDR1 and CDR2: SGHAT and FQNNGV. This CDR3 has 14 residues. CDR3 residues: CASSLGPLSTEAFF. The CDR3, as DNA: TGTGCCAGCAGCTTGGGACCTTTGAGTACTGAAGCTTTCTTT.

This clone is medium-sized. This CDR3 is also generated by other DNA sequences in the sample. The CDR3 is CASSVDGSNQPQHF. The DNA of the CDR3 is TGTGCCAGCAGCGTAGACGGCTCCAATCAGCCCCAGCATTTT. The chain combines TRBV9 with TRBJ1-5, with D unclear. The germline V and J ends were trimmed by 0 bases and 3 bases, with 7 bases remaining between them. From germline, CDR1 is SGDLS and CDR2 YYNGEE. The CDR3 totals 14 residues.

This chain joins TRBV5-1 and TRBJ2-1; 12 bases align to TRBD2. The CDR3 runs 16 residues. V lost 4 bases and J lost 3; bases outside the gene matches: 5. CDR1 SGHRS and CDR2 YFSETQ come from the germline V gene. Written as DNA, the CDR3 is TGCGCCAGCAGCCCCGGACTAGCGGGGAACTACAATGAGCAGTTCTTC. It codes for CASSPGLAGNYNEQFF.

This sequence joins TRBV19 and TRBJ2-1, with D hard to call. The germline CDR1 and CDR2 sequences are LNHDA and SQIVND (reference sequence). CDR3 length: 13 residues. V dropped 2 bases and J dropped 4 bases, with 6 bases sitting between them. This chain's CDR3 is CASSIRRYNEQFF. CDR3 bases: TGTGCCAGTAGTATAAGGAGATACAATGAGCAGTTCTTC.

This clone was observed a few times. J is TRBJ2-2 and V is TRBV10-3, with a possible D match to TRBD1 (5 bases). The V and J ends lost 2 bases and 5 bases respectively, with 9 bases between them. The CDR3 spans 14 residues. CDR1 and CDR2 from the germline V gene are ENHRY and SYGVKD. DNA for the CDR3: TGTGCCATCAGTGAGGGTCCAGGGACCGGGGAGCTGTTTTTT. Encoded protein: CAISEGPGTGELFF.

The rearrangement uses TRBV7-9 and TRBJ1-1; perhaps TRBD1 as D (5 bases). The CDR3 is 16 amino acids. V was pared by 4 bases and J by 0 bases, with 15 bases between. Germline CDR1 is SEHNR and CDR2 is FQNEAQ (reference sequence). CDR3 protein: CASSSSVGVLNTEAFF. The DNA of the CDR3 is TGTGCCAGCAGCTCGTCGGTGGGGGTACTGAACACTGAAGCTTTCTTT.

DNA of the CDR3: TGTGCCAGTTATGCCCCGACTAGCGGGTTTGCTTCCTACGAGCAGTACTTC. Encoded protein: CASYAPTSGFASYEQYF. J is TRBJ2-7 and V is TRBV2; TRBD2 agrees at 10 bases. This CDR3 comprises 17 residues. Looked up from germline, CDR1 is SNHLY and CDR2 is FYNNEI. With V trimmed by 9 bases and J by 1 base, 15 bases remained unmatched.

This clone showed up just a few times. The chain uses TRBV7-8 and TRBJ2-5, with D perhaps matching TRBD1 (6 bases). The CDR3 is 13 amino acids. Germline lookup yields CDR1 SGHVS and CDR2 FQNEAQ. Deletions cut 5 bases from V and 5 bases from J, with 12 bases between. CDR3 bases: TGTGCCAGCAGCGCTACTCAGGGGGAGACCCAGTACTTC. Protein sequence: CASSATQGETQYF.

Remarks on this clone: Its ends do not fully match the called genes, so a read error is possible. The J gene is TRBJ1-2, the V gene TRBV10-2; maybe TRBD1 (6 bases). The germline V gene has CDR1 WSHSY and CDR2 SAAADI. This CDR3 comprises 13 residues. CDR3 region: CASISGERRLPYF. CDR3 sequence (DNA): TGCGCCAGCATTTCAGGGGAGCGTAGGTTGCCTTACTTC.

The chain combines TRBV18 with TRBJ2-1; the match to TRBD2 covers 14 bases. The CDR3 runs 16 residues. The trim removed 3 bases at V and 5 bases at J, leaving 3 bases unmatched. Germline lookup yields CDR1 KGHSH and CDR2 LQKENI. The DNA of the CDR3 is TGTGCCAGCTCACCGGGACTAGCGGGGGTCAACAATGAGCAGTTCTTC. Translation gives CASSPGLAGVNNEQFF.

This chain connects TRBV14 to TRBJ2-5; D unresolved. Germline CDR1 SGHDN, CDR2 FVKESK. The CDR3 is 15 residues long. Trimming took 4 bases from V and 5 from J, leaving 17 bases between them. The CDR3 sequence is CASSRHVGLGETQYF. CDR3 nucleotide sequence: TGTGCCAGCAGCCGCCACGTAGGGTTGGGGGAGACCCAGTACTTC.

This clone turned up a few times. J is TRBJ1-6 and V is TRBV5-4; 7 positions agree with TRBD1. Germline V CDR1 and CDR2: SGHNT, YYREEE (reference sequence). The junction had 7 bases not matched to a gene; V was cut back by 3 bases and J by 10 bases. The CDR3 is 14 residues long. The CDR3 here is CASSSRGSISPLHF. CDR3 DNA sequence: TGTGCCAGCAGCTCCAGGGGGAGTATCTCACCCCTCCACTTT.

The J gene is TRBJ2-1, the V gene TRBV2; 9 bases match TRBD1. J gave up 0 bases and V 8 bases, and 5 bases lay outside the gene matches. CDR1 is SNHLY, CDR2 FYNNEI, per germline. The CDR3 runs 15 residues. CDR3 residues: CASARGQGSYNEQFF. Written as DNA, the CDR3 is TGTGCCAGCGCAAGGGGACAGGGCTCCTACAATGAGCAGTTCTTC.

The chain combines TRBV18 with TRBJ1-6; the D is unclear. V dropped 0 bases and J dropped 7 bases, with 10 bases sitting between them. Germline-derived CDR1 and CDR2 are KGHSH and LQKENI. This CDR3 has 15 amino acids. CDR3 residues: CASSPPSSDNSPLHF. CDR3 in DNA: TGTGCCAGCTCACCACCCTCGTCCGACAATTCACCCCTCCACTTT.

The chain couples TRBV7-2 to TRBJ1-2; 9 bases are a match to TRBD1. The junction had 7 bases not matched to a gene; V was cut back by 5 bases and J by 0 bases. The CDR3 length is 16 residues. In germline, CDR1 is SGHTA, CDR2 FQGNSA. The CDR3 protein is CASSGGQGNANYGYTF. CDR3 nucleotides: TGTGCCAGCAGCGGGGGACAGGGAAATGCTAACTATGGCTACACCTTC.

This clone is a singleton in its sample. The genes are TRBV19 and TRBJ1-5; 7 nucleotides match TRBD1. Per the germline V gene, CDR1 is LNHDA and CDR2 is SQIVND (reference sequence). The junction had 8 bases not matched to a gene; V was cut back by 3 bases and J by 3 bases. The CDR3 sequence is 16 residues long. The CDR3 region has the DNA TGTGCCAGTAGTATCGGCCGGGGACAGCTCAATCAGCCCCAGCATTTT. It translates to CASSIGRGQLNQPQHF.